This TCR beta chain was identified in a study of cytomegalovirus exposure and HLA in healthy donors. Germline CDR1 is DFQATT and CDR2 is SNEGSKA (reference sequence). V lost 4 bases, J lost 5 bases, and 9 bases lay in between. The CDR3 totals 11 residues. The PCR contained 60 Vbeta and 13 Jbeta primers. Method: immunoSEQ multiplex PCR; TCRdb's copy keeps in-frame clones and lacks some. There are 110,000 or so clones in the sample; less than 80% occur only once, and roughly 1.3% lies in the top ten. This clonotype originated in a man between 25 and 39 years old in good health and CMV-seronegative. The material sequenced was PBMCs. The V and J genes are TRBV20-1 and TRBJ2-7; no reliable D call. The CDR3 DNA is TGCAGTGCTATCGAGGTCCACGAGCAGTACTTC. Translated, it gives CSAIEVHEQYF.